Each of the 10 T cell receptor beta chains below was sequenced from the same sample in a study of tumor-infiltrating lymphocytes in primary liver carcinoma. cDNA specific to TCR beta was made from approximately 0.55 ug of total RNA, with a constant-region primer employed for priming. Employing slightly modified ARM-PCR, three nested multiplex PCR rounds were run, and these gave rise to the TCR beta libraries. The first two PCR rounds, roughly 10 cycles each, used TRBV1-TRBV30 forward primers and a C-beta reverse primer. MiXCR, applied by TCRdb to the multiplex PCR reads, yields one record per CDR3 protein. The sample yields hundreds of thousands of distinct CDR3 sequences, about 60% seen once. Unsorted whole blood yielded blood RNA, and germline DNA was extracted as well. The sequencing input was peripheral blood. The receptors come from a man aged 35 to 55 with primary liver carcinoma and hepatitis B virus infection.

About this clonotype: A single base separates this from a much larger clone, so it may be a read error. This chain uses TRBV29-1 with TRBJ1-4; D is undetermined. Germline V gene lookup returns CDR1 SQVTM and CDR2 ANQGSEA. The CDR3 runs to 15 residues. Trimming removed 1 base at V and 7 bases at J, with 16 bases between. CDR3 region: CSVEVWTLRVEKLFF. DNA of the CDR3: TGCAGCGTTGAAGTCTGGACCCTGAGGGTTGAAAAACTGTTTTTT.

As regards this clonotype: A much larger clone is a single base away; this may be a read error. J is TRBJ1-2 and V is TRBV6-6, with a tentative D call TRBD1 (5 bases). Trimming took off 6 bases at V and 4 bases at J, with 18 bases between the two ends. The germline CDR1 and CDR2 sequences are MNHNY and SVGAGI (reference sequence). The CDR3 extends over 15 amino acids. CDR3 coding DNA: TGTGCCAGCAGACCCTCTCCCGACAGCTTCTATGGCTACACCTTC. Its translation: CASRPSPDSFYGYTF.

About this clonotype itself: A much bigger clone sits one base away, suggesting this may be a read error. The J gene is TRBJ2-7, the V gene TRBV6-6; D gene uncertain. CDR3 length equals 15 residues. Germline V gene sequence: CDR1 MNHNY, CDR2 SVGAGI (reference sequence). CDR3 amino acids: CDSSSTGLGTYEQYF. CDR3 DNA: TGTGACAGCAGTTCCACCGGCCTGGGGACCTACGAGCAGTACTTC.

This clonotype was found a few times. V gene TRBV14 combines with J gene TRBJ2-3; 7 nucleotides agree with TRBD1. There are 15 residues in the CDR3. The V gene's germline CDR1 is SGHDN and CDR2 FVKESK. Trimming took 4 bases from V and 3 from J; bases not matched to a gene: 7. CDR3 amino acids: CASSRNRGRTDTQYF. As DNA, the CDR3 is TGTGCCAGCAGCCGGAACAGGGGTCGGACAGATACGCAGTATTTT.

For this clonotype: One base away lies a much larger clone, so this may be a sequencing read error. As the CDR3 is not closed by the conserved phenylalanine or tryptophan, this likely results from a read error. The chain has TRBV29-1 and TRBJ2-1; 14 bases are a match to TRBD2. V lost 5 bases to trimming and J lost 7 bases; unmatched junction nucleotides: 7. Germline assignment: CDR1 SQVTM and CDR2 ANQGSEA. The CDR3 totals 15 residues. The CDR3 protein is CSVTGTSGGWNEQFL. The CDR3 bases are TGCAGCGTTACCGGGACTAGCGGGGGTTGGAATGAGCAGTTCTTG.

As for this clonotype: Compared with germline, one end of the junction differs, possibly owing to a read error. The V call is TRBV12-3 or TRBV12-4, the J call TRBJ1-2; D is unresolved. The CDR3 is 13 residues long. CDR3 sequence: CASSFQVALGCTF. The CDR3 DNA reads as TGTGCCAGCAGTTTTCAGGTGGCGCTGGGCTGCACCTTC.

The gene calls are TRBV5-6 and TRBJ2-1, with D uncertain. With 4 bases removed from V and 4 bases from J, the gap between germline ends came to 15 bases. CDR1 and CDR2 from the germline V gene are SGHDT and YYEEEE. The CDR3 length is 15 residues. CDR3 region: CASSVDPNPYNEQFF. The CDR3 coding sequence is TGTGCCAGCAGCGTGGACCCTAACCCTTACAATGAGCAGTTCTTC.

In this sample, this clonotype turned up many times. The chain recombines TRBV10-3 with TRBJ1-2; the match to TRBD1 covers 9 bases. Germline V gene lookup returns CDR1 ENHRY and CDR2 SYGVKD. The V segment lost 7 bases and the J segment 4 bases; nucleotides outside the gene matches: 4. The CDR3 runs 13 residues. The CDR3 sequence is CAITPTGGYGYTF. As DNA, the CDR3 is TGTGCCATCACTCCGACAGGGGGCTATGGCTACACCTTC.

The chain employs TRBV6-1 and TRBJ2-3, with TRBD2 matching 9 bases. CDR3 length: 14 amino acids. V shed 6 bases, J shed 7 bases, and the junction held 8 bases outside the gene matches. CDR1 is MNHNS and CDR2 is SASEGT in the germline V gene. In DNA, the CDR3 is TGTGCCAGCAGATTGCGGGAGGGCCTCAATACGCAGTATTTT. This translates into CASRLREGLNTQYF.

The CDR3 DNA follows: TGTGCCAGCAGGGACAGGGGACTAGCGGGACCCACCGGGGAGCTGTTTTTT. Translation gives CASRDRGLAGPTGELFF. The chain recombines TRBV6-1 with TRBJ2-2, with 13 bases matching TRBD2. This CDR3 contains 17 residues. After removal of 6 bases from V and 4 bases from J, the junction contained 8 bases not matched to a gene. CDR1 is MNHNS, CDR2 SASEGT, per germline.